This paragraph reports one TCR beta chain. The CDR3 has 16 residues. V shed 2 bases and J shed 1 base, with 11 bases lying between them. In germline, CDR1 is SGHDN, CDR2 FVKESK. The protocol was immunoSEQ multiplex PCR, while the TCRdb copy is restricted to in-frame clones and leaves out a portion. The profile shows about 80,000 clones, roughly 86% of them singletons. The data originate from a study of OX40 agonist ivuxolimab in advanced cancers. J is TRBJ2-2 and V is TRBV14; no clear D. This specimen was CD4+ or CD8+ T cells sorted from blood, taken in a trial of the OX40 agonist ivuxolimab. The receptor was isolated from an adult with an advanced solid tumor such as melanoma, head and neck, liver or kidney cancer. The CDR3: CASSQSRVENTGELFF. The CDR3 DNA reads as TGTGCCAGCAGCCAATCAAGGGTCGAGAACACCGGGGAGCTGTTTTTT.